This TCR beta chain was observed in a study of T cells after yellow fever vaccination. Study details: The fractions with low cell numbers were processed using SMART-Seq v4 Ultra Low Input. Points from the study as a whole: Among primary-vaccination clones, most reappeared after the booster, at approximately 96% for CD4 and about 90% for CD8. Some clonotypes, a small share, were shared between CD4 and CD8 compartments.

A 5'RACE template-switching step, the method used to make TCR cDNA, added a universal primer site and UMIs. TCRdb redid the calling of the 5' RACE reads with MiXCR, one entry per CDR3 protein. The top ten hold 15% to 20% of the sample, which has hundreds of thousands of distinct CDR3 sequences, approximately 18% seen once. Notes on this clonotype: Its antigen is currently unknown.

The ends lost 4 bases at V and 2 bases at J; junction bases unmatched: 6. CDR3 length: 15 amino acids. Germline V gene lookup returns CDR1 LGHNA and CDR2 YNFKEQ. The rearrangement links TRBV4-2 to TRBJ2-5; 8 positions match TRBD2. The sample in question was PBMCs, obtained before the yellow fever booster vaccination. The clonotype was recovered from a man aged 18 to 29 who received the YFV17D yellow fever vaccine. CDR3 in DNA: TGTGCCAGCAGCCCAGGACTAGCAGATCAAGAGACCCAGTACTTC. Translated, it gives CASSPGLADQETQYF.